These 10 T cell receptor beta chains were all obtained from the same sample, sequenced in a study of cytomegalovirus exposure and HLA in healthy donors. Only in-frame clones appear in the TCRdb table, and some are missing; sequencing was by immunoSEQ multiplex PCR. The table records some 170,000 clones, about 87% of them present only once. Source material: PBMCs. These receptors all stem from a woman in her twenties or thirties in good health and CMV-seronegative.

V and J are TRBV2 and TRBJ1-1, with a possible D match to TRBD1 (5 bases). The germline V gene has CDR1 SNHLY and CDR2 FYNNEI. Trimming took off 6 bases at V and 1 base at J, with 9 bases between the two ends. CDR3 length: 13 residues. Here the CDR3 reads CASRRGQNTEAFF. The CDR3 coding sequence is TGTGCCAGCAGAAGAGGACAGAACACTGAAGCTTTCTTT.

This clone has only one observation. V usage is TRBV6-5 and J usage is TRBJ1-5, with 7 bases identical to TRBD1. This CDR3 contains 13 residues. CDR1 MNHEY and CDR2 SVGAGI come from the germline V gene. Losses at the gene ends were 8 bases for V and 7 bases for J; bases not matched to a gene: 8. The CDR3 spells CASGWTGGQPQHF. Written as DNA, the CDR3 is TGTGCCAGCGGCTGGACAGGTGGACAGCCCCAGCATTTT.

The chain has TRBV7-9 and TRBJ2-2; 11 bases are a match to TRBD2. This CDR3 region has 16 residues. With 3 bases clipped from V and 4 bases from J, the junction kept 4 bases outside the gene matches. Germline CDR1 and CDR2: SEHNR and FQNEAQ (reference sequence). As DNA, the CDR3 is TGTGCCAGCAGCTTTAGAACTAGCGGGGGCACCGGGGAGCTGTTTTTT. It encodes CASSFRTSGGTGELFF.

The gene calls are TRBV6-4 and TRBJ2-2, with D possibly matching TRBD2 (6 bases). CDR1 and CDR2 (germline): MRHNA, SNTAGT. The CDR3 consists of 17 residues. The V end was cut by 6 bases, the J end by 6 bases, with 23 bases between. This CDR3 reads CASSAIPSVPGAGELFF. The CDR3 coding sequence is TGTGCCAGCAGCGCCATTCCTAGCGTTCCTGGAGCCGGGGAGCTGTTTTTT.

This clone was detected a few times. The genes are TRBV2 and TRBJ1-6; no reliable D call. Germline V gene sequence: CDR1 SNHLY, CDR2 FYNNEI. This CDR3 contains 14 residues. With 2 bases removed from V and 6 bases from J, the gap between germline ends came to 8 bases. The CDR3 sequence is CASSESRANSPLHF. DNA for the CDR3: TGTGCCAGCAGTGAATCGAGAGCTAATTCACCCCTCCACTTT.

This chain joins TRBV7-9 and TRBJ2-7; D is undetermined. The V and J ends lost 4 bases and 9 bases respectively, with 16 bases between them. The CDR3 consists of 13 residues. Per the germline V gene, CDR1 is SEHNR and CDR2 is FQNEAQ (reference sequence). The CDR3: CASSSNGPSRQYF. The CDR3 nucleotides are TGTGCCAGCAGCTCCAATGGCCCTTCTAGGCAGTACTTC.

In DNA, the CDR3 is TGTGCCAGCAGCCAAGGGGGACAGGGTGAGCCCGAGCAGTACTTC. Amino acid sequence: CASSQGGQGEPEQYF. The chain is built from TRBV4-2 and TRBJ2-7; TRBD1 matches at 9 bases. CDR3 length: 15 residues. Germline trimming cut 1 base from V and 6 bases from J; bases unmatched to any gene: 7. Per the germline V gene, CDR1 is LGHNA and CDR2 is YNFKEQ.

V gene TRBV29-1 combines with J gene TRBJ2-1, with D perhaps TRBD2 (6 bases). CDR1 and CDR2 (germline): SQVTM, ANQGSEA. The CDR3 contains 13 residues. Between the trimmed V and J ends, which lost 5 bases and 2 bases, there was a span of 10 bases. This chain's CDR3 is CSVLAIAYNEQFF. The CDR3 region has the DNA TGCAGCGTTCTAGCGATTGCCTACAATGAGCAGTTCTTC.

This rearrangement joins TRBV19 to TRBJ1-1; D call uncertain. Trimming removed 3 bases at V and 1 base at J, with 3 bases between. Germline V CDR1 and CDR2: LNHDA, SQIVND (reference sequence). The CDR3 loop spans 12 amino acids. The chain's CDR3 is CASSIGNTEAFF. In DNA, the CDR3 is TGTGCCAGTAGTATCGGGAACACTGAAGCTTTCTTT.

J is TRBJ1-4 and V is TRBV7-2, with 7 bases matching TRBD1. This CDR3 contains 16 residues. In germline, CDR1 is SGHTA, CDR2 FQGNSA. J gave up 5 bases and V 4 bases, and 10 bases lay outside the gene matches. The chain's CDR3 is CASSSGGTGRNEKLFF. The DNA of the CDR3 is TGTGCCAGCAGCTCAGGGGGGACGGGCAGAAATGAAAAACTGTTTTTT.